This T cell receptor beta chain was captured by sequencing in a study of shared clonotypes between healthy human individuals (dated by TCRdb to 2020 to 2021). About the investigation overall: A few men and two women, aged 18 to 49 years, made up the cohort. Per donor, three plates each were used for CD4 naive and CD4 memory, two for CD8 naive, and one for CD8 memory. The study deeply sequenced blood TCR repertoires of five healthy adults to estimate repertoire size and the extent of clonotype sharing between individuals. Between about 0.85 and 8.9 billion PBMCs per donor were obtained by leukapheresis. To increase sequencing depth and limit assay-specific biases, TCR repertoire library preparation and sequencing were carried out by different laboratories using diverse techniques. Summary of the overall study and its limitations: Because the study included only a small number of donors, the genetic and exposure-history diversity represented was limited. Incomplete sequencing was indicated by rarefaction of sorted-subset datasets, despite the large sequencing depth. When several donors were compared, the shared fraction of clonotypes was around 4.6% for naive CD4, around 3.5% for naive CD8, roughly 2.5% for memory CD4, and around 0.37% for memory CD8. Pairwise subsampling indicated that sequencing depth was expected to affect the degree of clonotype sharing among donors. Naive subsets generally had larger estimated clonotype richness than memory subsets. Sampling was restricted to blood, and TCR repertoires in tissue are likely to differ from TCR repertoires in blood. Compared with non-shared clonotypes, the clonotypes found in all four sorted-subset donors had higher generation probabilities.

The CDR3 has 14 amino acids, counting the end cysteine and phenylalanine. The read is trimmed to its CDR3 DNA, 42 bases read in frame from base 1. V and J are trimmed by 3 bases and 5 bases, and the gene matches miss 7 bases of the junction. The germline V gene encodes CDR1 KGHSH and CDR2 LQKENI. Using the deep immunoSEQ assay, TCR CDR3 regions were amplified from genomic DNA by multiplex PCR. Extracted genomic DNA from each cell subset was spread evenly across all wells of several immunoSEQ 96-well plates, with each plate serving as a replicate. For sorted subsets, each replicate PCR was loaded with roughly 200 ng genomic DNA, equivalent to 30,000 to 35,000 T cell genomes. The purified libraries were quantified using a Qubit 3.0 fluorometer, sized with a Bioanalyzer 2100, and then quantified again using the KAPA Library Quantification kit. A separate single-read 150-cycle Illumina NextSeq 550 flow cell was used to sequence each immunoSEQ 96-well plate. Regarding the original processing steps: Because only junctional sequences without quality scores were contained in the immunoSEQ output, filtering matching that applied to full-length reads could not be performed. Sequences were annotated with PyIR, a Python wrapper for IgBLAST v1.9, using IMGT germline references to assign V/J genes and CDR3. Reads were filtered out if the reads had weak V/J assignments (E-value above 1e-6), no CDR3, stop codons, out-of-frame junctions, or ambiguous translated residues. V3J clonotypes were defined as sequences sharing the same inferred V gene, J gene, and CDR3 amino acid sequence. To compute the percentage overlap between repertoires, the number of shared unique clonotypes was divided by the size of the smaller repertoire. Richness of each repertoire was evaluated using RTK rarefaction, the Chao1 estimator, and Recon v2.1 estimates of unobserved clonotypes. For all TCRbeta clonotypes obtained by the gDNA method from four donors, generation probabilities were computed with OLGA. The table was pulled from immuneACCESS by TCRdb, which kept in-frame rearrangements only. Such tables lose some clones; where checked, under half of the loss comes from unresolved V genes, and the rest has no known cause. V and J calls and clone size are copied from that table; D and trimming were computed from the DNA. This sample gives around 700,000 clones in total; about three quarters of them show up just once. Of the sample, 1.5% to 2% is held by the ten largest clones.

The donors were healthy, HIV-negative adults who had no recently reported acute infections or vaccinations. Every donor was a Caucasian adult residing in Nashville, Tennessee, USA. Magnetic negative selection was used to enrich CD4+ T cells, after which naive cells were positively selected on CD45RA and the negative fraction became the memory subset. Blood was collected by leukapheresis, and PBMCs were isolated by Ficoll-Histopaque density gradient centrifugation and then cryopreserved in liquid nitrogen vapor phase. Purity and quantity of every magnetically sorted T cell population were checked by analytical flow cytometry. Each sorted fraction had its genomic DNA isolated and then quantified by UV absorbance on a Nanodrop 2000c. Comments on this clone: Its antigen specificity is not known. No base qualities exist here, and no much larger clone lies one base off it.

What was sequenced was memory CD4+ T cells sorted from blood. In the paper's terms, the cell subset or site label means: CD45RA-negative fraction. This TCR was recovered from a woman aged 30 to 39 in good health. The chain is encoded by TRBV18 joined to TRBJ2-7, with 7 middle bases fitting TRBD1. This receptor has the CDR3 CASSPQTGLDEQYF. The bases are TGTGCCAGCTCACCTCAGACAGGGCTGGACGAGCAGTACTTC.